A selection of T cell receptor beta chains follows, all from one sample in a study of human T cells and chemical hapten exposure. MiXCR, applied by TCRdb to the RACE reads, yields one record per CDR3 protein. The profile shows 65,000 to 90,000 distinct CDR3 sequences, less than 8.5% of them singletons. The sequenced sample was whole blood, obtained in connection with sensitization to the hapten diphenylcyclopropenone (DPC). These receptors were taken from a woman in her 30s with alopecia areata. Some clones in this sample may be carry-over from other donors' samples. Each CDR3 is given with its conserved first and last residue. D genes are given only for firm matches. A clone size is listed for some rows: how often the clone was seen (once, few, many), or a class if it is expanded.

J gene | V gene | clone size | D gene | CDR3 DNA | CDR3 protein
TRBJ1-6 | TRBV27 | NA | NA | TGTGCCAGCAGTTTTGGACAAGGTTCACCCCTCCACTTT | CASSFGQGSPLHF
TRBJ2-3 | TRBV12-3/TRBV12-4 | many | TRBD1 | TGTGCCAGCAGTTCGTACAGGGGGCGCACAGATACGCAGTATTTT | CASSSYRGRTDTQYF
TRBJ1-1 | TRBV7-9 | NA | TRBD1 | TGTGCCAGCAGCTCCAGACAGGGGATTCTGTTTATCACTGAAGCTTTCTTT | CASSSRQGILFITEAFF
TRBJ1-4 | TRBV19 | NA | NA | TGTGCCAGTAGTAGATCAGGGGAAAAGGAAAAACTGTTTTTT | CASSRSGEKEKLFF
TRBJ1-1 | TRBV6-5 | NA | TRBD1 | TGTGCCAGCAGTTACCATCGACAGGGAGGGTCGCGGACTGAAGCTTTCTTT | CASSYHRQGGSRTEAFF
TRBJ1-6 | TRBV5-4 | NA | NA | TGTGCCAGCAGCTTAAGATCCTGGTATAATTCACCCCTCCACTTT | CASSLRSWYNSPLHF
TRBJ1-6 | TRBV30 | many | NA | TGTGCCTGGAGTACGCAGGGCAATTCACCCCTCCACTTT | CAWSTQGNSPLHF
TRBJ1-1 | TRBV6-5 | few | NA | TGTGCCAGCAGTTACTCAATCGGGCCCTTGAACACTGAAGCTTTCTTT | CASSYSIGPLNTEAFF
TRBJ1-5 | TRBV20-1 | many | NA | TGCAGTGCTAGAATGGAGAGCAATCAGCCCCAGCATTTT | CSARMESNQPQHF
TRBJ1-2 | TRBV6-1 | NA | NA | TGTGCCAGCAGTCAGACGGGCTATGGCTACACCTTC | CASSQTGYGYTF
TRBJ2-1 | TRBV6-4 | NA | TRBD2 | TGTGCCAGCAGTCTCGGGACTAGCGTGCATGAGCAGTTCTTC | CASSLGTSVHEQFF
TRBJ1-1 | TRBV5-1 | NA | NA | TGCGCCAGCAGCTTGGGTTGGGGGGAGAAAGCTTTCTTT | CASSLGWGEKAFF
TRBJ1-2 | TRBV5-1 | many | TRBD1 | TGCGCCAGCAGCTTAACAGGGGACGCCTATGGCTACACCTTC | CASSLTGDAYGYTF
TRBJ2-1 | TRBV15 | many | NA | TGTGCCACCACCATATCAACGGGTGAGCCCTACAATGAGCAGTTCTTC | CATTISTGEPYNEQFF
TRBJ1-4 | TRBV14 | many | NA | TGTGCCAGCAGCCAAGTGTTTGGGGCTCCTAATGAAAAACTGTTTTTT | CASSQVFGAPNEKLFF
TRBJ2-6 | TRBV7-8 | few | NA | TGTGCCAGCAGCCTTGGGACGGCTTCTGGGGCCAACGTCCTGACTTTC | CASSLGTASGANVLTF
TRBJ1-5 | TRBV20-1 | few | TRBD1 | TGCAGTGCTAGAGATCCCCGGACAGGGCACCAGCCCCAGCATTTT | CSARDPRTGHQPQHF
TRBJ2-7 | TRBV6-6 | many | NA | TGTGCCAGCAGTTACTCCGACGGGAGTGGTTACGAGCAGTACTTC | CASSYSDGSGYEQYF
TRBJ2-6 | TRBV2 | NA | TRBD1 | TGTGCCAGCAGAAAGACCGGGACAGGGGAAACTGGGGCCAACGTCCTGACTTTC | CASRKTGTGETGANVLTF
TRBJ2-3 | TRBV7-8 | few | NA | TGTGCCAGCAGCTTAGGGGGACTTCCAGATACGCAGTATTTT | CASSLGGLPDTQYF
TRBJ2-7 | TRBV10-3 | many | NA | TGTGCCATCAGTGAGTCCCCAGGGAACAACTACGAGCAGTACTTC | CAISESPGNNYEQYF
TRBJ2-3 | TRBV21-1 | many | NA | TGTGCCAGCAGCAAAGTGAGCTCCTCCCTCTTCGTCCCGTACCACAACACTAGCACAGATACGCAGTATTTT | CASSKVSSSLFVPYHNTSTDTQYF
TRBJ1-6 | TRBV20-1 | NA | TRBD1 | TGCAGTGCTAGAGTCCTATACACCCGGACAGGGGGGAATTCACCCCTCCACTTT | CSARVLYTRTGGNSPLHF
TRBJ1-1 | TRBV5-6 | many | TRBD1 | TGTGCCAGCAGGCCCGGGACAGGGTCCGTTGAAGCTTTCTTT | CASRPGTGSVEAFF
TRBJ2-1 | TRBV7-3 | many | TRBD2 | TGTGCCAGCAGCCCCCATCCGGGACTAGCGGGGGCCTACAATGAGCAGTTCTTC | CASSPHPGLAGAYNEQFF
TRBJ2-1 | TRBV2 | many | TRBD2 | TGTGCCAGCAGTGAAGCGGTAGCGGGGGGGCCGAACAATGAGCAGTTCTTC | CASSEAVAGGPNNEQFF
TRBJ2-3 | TRBV18 | NA | NA | TGTGCCAGCTCACCTGGGAGCCCTCCCGCAGATACGCAGTATTTT | CASSPGSPPADTQYF
TRBJ1-1 | TRBV18 | many | TRBD1 | TGTGCCAGCTCACTCGGACAGGGGGCATCTCGAGGGGGCGCGGCTTTCTTT | CASSLGQGASRGGAAFF
TRBJ2-3 | TRBV12-3/TRBV12-4 | many | TRBD2 | TGTGCCAGCCGAAAAGCGGGGGCCACAGATACGCAGTATTTT | CASRKAGATDTQYF
TRBJ2-6 | TRBV9 | many | TRBD1 | TGTGCCAGCAGCGTAGTGGCAGGGGGCGCATCTGGGGCCAACGTCCTGACTTTC | CASSVVAGGASGANVLTF
TRBJ2-1 | TRBV2 | few | TRBD2 | TGTGCCAGCACCGGGTTACTAGCGGAAATTGATGAGCAGTTCTTC | CASTGLLAEIDEQFF
TRBJ1-1 | TRBV18 | many | TRBD1 | TGTGCCAGCTCACCACCTTTCGACAGGGCTGAAGCTTTCTTT | CASSPPFDRAEAFF
TRBJ2-7 | TRBV6-1 | many | NA | TGTGCCAGCAGTGTTTTGGGACTGGGCTCCTACGAGCAGTACTTC | CASSVLGLGSYEQYF
TRBJ1-2 | TRBV5-6 | many | NA | TGTGCCAGCAGCCGACGGACCGAGAGACAGAACTATGGCTACACCTTC | CASSRRTERQNYGYTF
TRBJ2-7 | TRBV12-3/TRBV12-4 | many | NA | TGTGCCAGCAGTTTAGGTGGACCTTCCTACGAGCAGTACTTC | CASSLGGPSYEQYF
TRBJ2-1 | TRBV11-3 | many | TRBD2 | TGTGCCAGCAGCTTAGGGCTAGCGGGGGACTCCTACAATGAGCAGTTCTTC | CASSLGLAGDSYNEQFF
TRBJ1-5 | TRBV6-6 | many | NA | TGTGCCAGCAGTCCCCAGGCTGGGCAGCCCCAGCATTTT | CASSPQAGQPQHF
TRBJ2-5 | TRBV5-1 | few | NA | TGCGCCAGCAGCATCCCGGGAGAAGAGACCCAGTACTTC | CASSIPGEETQYF
TRBJ1-1 | TRBV20-1 | many | NA | TGCAGTGCTAGGTCCGCGAACACTGAAGCTTTCTTT | CSARSANTEAFF
TRBJ1-1 | TRBV27 | many | NA | TGTGCCAGCAGTTCCTACTTTGACACTGAAGCTTTCTTT | CASSSYFDTEAFF
TRBJ1-2 | TRBV20-1 | many | NA | TGCAGTGCTAGAGATCTAGGGAGGGGCTACACCTTC | CSARDLGRGYTF
TRBJ2-5 | TRBV6-5 | many | TRBD2 | TGTGCCAGCAGTTTAGGACTAGTGGTGGAGACCCAGTACTTC | CASSLGLVVETQYF
TRBJ2-7 | TRBV5-6 | NA | TRBD1 | TGTGCCAGCAGCTTGGTGGACAGGGCCTACGAGCAGTACTTC | CASSLVDRAYEQYF
TRBJ2-5 | TRBV12-3/TRBV12-4 | many | TRBD2 | TGTGCCAGCAGTACAGCCTATAGCGGGGGGGAAGAGACCCAGTACTTC | CASSTAYSGGEETQYF
TRBJ2-6 | TRBV24-1 | many | NA | TGTGCCACCAGAACTGGACAGTTCGAAGCGAGGGGGGCCAACGTCCTGACTTTC | CATRTGQFEARGANVLTF
TRBJ2-3 | TRBV5-6 | many | TRBD2 | TGTGCCAGCTGTCCGGGACTAGCGGGGGCAAGCACAGATACGCAGTATTTT | CASCPGLAGASTDTQYF
TRBJ1-2 | TRBV3-1 | many | TRBD1 | TGTGCCAGCAGCCTTATGGGACAGGGGGACCACTATGGCTACACCTTC | CASSLMGQGDHYGYTF
TRBJ1-5 | TRBV12-3/TRBV12-4 | NA | NA | TGTGCCAGCTGTGAGGGGAACAATCAGCCCCAGCATTTT | CASCEGNNQPQHF
TRBJ1-1 | TRBV20-1 | many | TRBD1 | TGCAGTGCCGGGACAGGGGTGTGGACTGAAGCTTTCTTT | CSAGTGVWTEAFF
TRBJ2-3 | TRBV11-2 | few | TRBD2 | TGTGCCAGCAGCATCCGACTAGCGGGGGGGCGGAGCACAGATACGCAGTATTTT | CASSIRLAGGRSTDTQYF
TRBJ1-1 | TRBV9 | many | NA | TGTGCCAGCAGCGTAGGGAAGGGGGGGTTTACTGAAGCTTTCTTT | CASSVGKGGFTEAFF
TRBJ2-2 | TRBV6-1 | many | TRBD2 | TGTGCCAGCAGTGAAGTTTTTCTAGCGGGGCACGGGGAGCTGTTTTTT | CASSEVFLAGHGELFF
TRBJ2-7 | TRBV20-1 | NA | TRBD2 | TGCAGTGCCGATTTTTATAGCGGGGGTGCTCCCTACGAGCAGTACTTC | CSADFYSGGAPYEQYF